Listed here are 4 T cell receptor beta chains from one sample, sequenced in a study of blood T cell repertoires in COVID-19. The data were produced by immunoSEQ multiplex PCR, yet TCRdb's version contains in-frame clones alone and is incomplete. The sample holds about 190,000 clones, about 84% seen once. The sequenced sample consisted of PBMCs or T cells enriched from blood (not recorded which). These receptors came from a woman in her 30s who had recovered from COVID-19.

J is TRBJ2-3 and V is TRBV7-2; D is undetermined. Germline V lookup: CDR1 SGHTA, CDR2 FQGNSA. V was cut by 2 bases and J by 6 bases, with 3 bases left in between. There are 11 residues in the CDR3. CDR3 nucleotides: TGTGCCAGCAGCTTAACTGATACGCAGTATTTT. Translating gives CASSLTDTQYF.

J is TRBJ1-5 and V is TRBV5-6, with TRBD1 as a possible D gene (6 bases). CDR1 and CDR2 (germline): SGHDT, YYEEEE. The V and J ends lost 5 bases and 6 bases respectively, with 15 bases between them. The CDR3 totals 14 residues. The CDR3 DNA is TGTGCCAGCAGTTTAACAGGGTTTGGTCAGCCCCAGCATTTT. This translates into CASSLTGFGQPQHF.

The chain joins TRBV7-9 to TRBJ2-7, with unresolved D. The CDR3 covers 13 residues. V lost 5 bases and J lost 0, with 8 bases in between. The germline V gene has CDR1 SEHNR and CDR2 FQNEAQ (reference sequence). CDR3 bases: TGTGCCAGCAGCCTTAAGAGCTCCTACGAGCAGTACTTC. It yields the protein CASSLKSSYEQYF.

The chain joins TRBV5-1 to TRBJ1-1, with D maybe TRBD1 (5 bases). V was clipped by 1 base and J by 1 base, with 14 bases between them. This CDR3 has 16 amino acids. Germline V gene data show CDR1 as SGHRS and CDR2 as YFSETQ. The CDR3 region is CASSLWGLGTNTEAFF. As DNA, the CDR3 is TGCGCCAGCAGCTTGTGGGGACTGGGCACGAACACTGAAGCTTTCTTT.